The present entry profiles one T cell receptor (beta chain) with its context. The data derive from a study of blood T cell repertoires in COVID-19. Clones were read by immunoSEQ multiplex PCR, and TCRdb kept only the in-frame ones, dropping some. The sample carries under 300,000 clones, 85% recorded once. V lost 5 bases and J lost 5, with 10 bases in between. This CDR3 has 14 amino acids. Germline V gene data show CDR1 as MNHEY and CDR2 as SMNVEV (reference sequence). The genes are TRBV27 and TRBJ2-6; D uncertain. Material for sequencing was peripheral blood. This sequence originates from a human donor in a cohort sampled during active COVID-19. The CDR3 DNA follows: TGTGCCAGCAGTATGTCCCGGTGGGCCAACGTCCTGACTTTC. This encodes CASSMSRWANVLTF.